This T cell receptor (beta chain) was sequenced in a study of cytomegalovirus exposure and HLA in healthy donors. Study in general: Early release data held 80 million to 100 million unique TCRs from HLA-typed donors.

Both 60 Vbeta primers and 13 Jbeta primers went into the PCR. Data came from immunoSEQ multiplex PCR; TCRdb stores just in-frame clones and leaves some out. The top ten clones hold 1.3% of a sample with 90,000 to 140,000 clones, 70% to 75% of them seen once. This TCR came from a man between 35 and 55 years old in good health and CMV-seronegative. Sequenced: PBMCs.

CDR3 residues: CASSSNVHEQYF. CDR3 DNA: TGTGCCAGCAGTTCTAACGTCCACGAGCAGTACTTC. The genes are TRBV28 and TRBJ2-7; D is ambiguous. The CDR3 totals 12 residues. V gave up 4 bases and J gave up 5 bases, with 9 bases separating them. Per the germline V gene, CDR1 is MDHEN and CDR2 is SYDVKM. The full variable domain, in which reference TRBV28 and TRBJ2-7 provide the parts outside the CDR3, is DVKVTQSSRYLVKRTGEKVFLECVQDMDHENMFWYRQDPGLGLRLIYFSYDVKMKEKGDIPEGYSVSREKKERFSLILESASTNQTSMYLCASSSNVHEQYFGPGTRLTVT.